The entry below describes one T cell receptor (beta chain). The entry originates in a study of blood T cell repertoires in COVID-19. Measured with immunoSEQ multiplex PCR; TCRdb has only the in-frame clones, and not every one. The sample records fewer than 200,000 clones, approximately 80% being singletons. The CDR3 covers 14 residues. V lost 6 bases, J lost 5 bases, and 6 bases stayed unmatched. The germline V gene encodes CDR1 MNHEY and CDR2 SMNVEV (reference sequence). Allocation to cohorts depended on clinical history reported by the participants. This TCR was recovered from a man aged 50 to 60 who had recovered from COVID-19. The J gene is TRBJ1-1, the V gene TRBV27; 10 bases fit TRBD1. The sample consisted of PBMCs or T cells enriched from blood (not recorded which). CDR3 coding DNA: TGTGCCAGCAGCCGTAGGGGACAGGGGACTGAAGCTTTCTTT. Residues: CASSRRGQGTEAFF.